The 27 T cell receptor beta chains below come from one sample, sequenced in a study of T-cell memory formation after mild COVID-19. Each CDR3 protein is one row after TCRdb ran MiXCR on the 5' RACE reads. There are around 130,000 distinct CDR3 sequences in the sample; more than 13% occur only once, and around 27% lies in the top ten. Sequences were obtained from PBMCs or a T cell subset sorted from them (not recorded which). Receptors were obtained from an adult woman who had mild COVID-19 (a few samples of this study predate the infection). Cell type and time point are not known.

This clonotype was counted only a few times. The chain has TRBV4-1 and TRBJ1-2; perhaps TRBD1 as D (5 bases). The V gene's germline CDR1 is MGHRA and CDR2 YSYEKL. Trimming took off 5 bases at V and 0 bases at J, with 16 bases between the two ends. The CDR3 has 16 residues. The CDR3 spells CASSVGTDSSNYGYTF. The CDR3 coding sequence is TGCGCCAGCAGCGTTGGGACGGATTCTTCTAACTATGGCTACACCTTC.

This chain uses TRBV6-5 with TRBJ2-5; 9 bases align to TRBD2. Germline trimming cut 2 bases from V and 2 bases from J; bases unmatched to any gene: 3. The germline gives CDR1 MNHEY, CDR2 SVGAGI. The CDR3 totals 15 residues. CDR3 nucleotides: TGTGCCAGCAGTTACCCAGGACTAGCGCAAGAGACCCAGTACTTC. It specifies CASSYPGLAQETQYF.

This clonotype was observed a few times. The V call is TRBV5-1, the J call TRBJ2-7; TRBD2 is a possible D gene (6 bases). From germline, CDR1 is SGHRS and CDR2 YFSETQ. This CDR3 region has 13 residues. V was cut by 3 bases and J by 5 bases, with 12 bases left in between. CDR3 sequence reads: CASSSASDHEQYF. The CDR3 DNA follows: TGCGCCAGCAGCTCCGCTAGCGACCACGAGCAGTACTTC.

This clonotype was seen a few times. This chain joins TRBV7-9 and TRBJ2-1; possible D gene TRBD2, 5 bases. CDR3 length: 16 amino acids. The ends were cut back, 4 bases at V and 3 bases at J, with 16 bases in the middle. CDR1 is SEHNR and CDR2 is FQNEAQ in the germline V gene (reference sequence). CDR3 DNA sequence: TGTGCCAGCAGCTACGGTCGGGGAGCCTACTACAATGAGCAGTTCTTC. It yields the protein CASSYGRGAYYNEQFF. The whole variable domain, filled in from reference TRBV7-9 and TRBJ2-1, reads DTGVSQNPRHKITKRGQNVTFRCDPISEHNRLYWYRQTLGQGPEFLTYFQNEAQLEKSRLLSDRFSAERPKGSFSTLEIQRTEQGDSAMYLCASSYGRGAYYNEQFFGPGTRLTVL.

The chain uses TRBV11-3 and TRBJ2-3; D is ambiguous. The germline V gene encodes CDR1 SGHNT and CDR2 YENEEA. Trimming removed 3 bases from V and 3 bases from J, with 7 bases in between. The CDR3 is 13 residues long. The CDR3 DNA sequence: TGTGCCAGCAGCTTTGTGGAAACAGATACGCAGTATTTT. Translating it yields CASSFVETDTQYF.

V gene TRBV7-9 combines with J gene TRBJ2-3; 8 nucleotides align to TRBD1. V shed 8 bases, J shed 0 bases, and the junction held 4 bases outside the gene matches. This CDR3 contains 14 residues. Per germline, CDR1 SEHNR and CDR2 FQNEAQ (reference sequence). This CDR3 reads CASGGQGSTDTQYF. Written as DNA, the CDR3 is TGTGCCAGCGGCGGACAGGGTAGCACAGATACGCAGTATTTT.

The chain is built from TRBV7-9 and TRBJ1-2, with D unresolved. The germline gives CDR1 SEHNR, CDR2 FQNEAQ (reference sequence). The V gene lost 0 bases and the J gene lost 3 bases, with 17 bases spanning the gap. This CDR3 is built from 17 residues. The CDR3 loop is CASSLAGRGIRDYGYTF. In DNA, the CDR3 is TGTGCCAGCAGCTTAGCCGGACGGGGAATTAGGGACTATGGCTACACCTTC.

This clonotype came up once. The J gene is TRBJ1-2, the V gene TRBV6-5; the D is unclear. This CDR3 has 15 residues. V was pared by 4 bases and J by 1 base, with 13 bases between. Germline loops: CDR1 MNHEY, CDR2 SVGAGI. CDR3 in DNA: TGTGCCAGCAGTTCCAAGGTCGGGGATAACTATGGCTACACCTTC. It codes for CASSSKVGDNYGYTF.

This chain joins TRBV6-5 and TRBJ1-1; D possibly corresponds to TRBD1 (6 bases). The CDR3 is 15 residues long. V was pared by 5 bases and J by 4 bases, with 17 bases between. Germline values: CDR1 MNHEY, CDR2 SVGAGI. CDR3 loop: CASSPKGVLSTEAFF. The CDR3 DNA reads TGTGCCAGCAGTCCTAAGGGGGTTTTGAGCACTGAAGCTTTCTTT.

This clonotype occurred a few times. The rearrangement links TRBV7-3 to TRBJ2-3; 10 bases line up with TRBD2. This CDR3 is 16 amino acids long. The trim removed 5 bases at V and 1 base at J, leaving 6 bases unmatched. Germline CDR1 and CDR2: SGHTA and FQGTGA. CDR3 sequence (DNA): TGTGCCAGCAGCCTCGGGACTAGCGAGGGCACAGATACGCAGTATTTT. Protein sequence: CASSLGTSEGTDTQYF.

This clonotype appeared a few times. The V and J genes are TRBV4-1 and TRBJ1-2; D possibly corresponds to TRBD1 (5 bases). The CDR3 has 15 amino acids. CDR1 MGHRA and CDR2 YSYEKL come from the germline V gene. Trimming left V 4 bases short and J 5 bases short, with 17 bases between. In DNA form, the CDR3 reads TGCGCCAGCAGCCCATTAAACACCGGGGCTTATGGCTACACCTTC. This encodes CASSPLNTGAYGYTF.

The chain combines TRBV20-1 with TRBJ2-2; 7 nucleotides align to TRBD1. Germline-derived CDR1 and CDR2 are DFQATT and SNEGSKA (reference sequence). V dropped 5 bases and J dropped 7; count of bases not matched to a gene: 7. CDR3 length: 13 residues. The CDR3 loop reads CSALQGEHGELFF. The CDR3 bases are TGCAGTGCTCTCCAGGGGGAGCACGGGGAGCTGTTTTTT.

This clonotype has a handful of counts. This chain uses TRBV6-5 with TRBJ2-7; tentatively, D is TRBD1 or TRBD2 (6 bases each). V was trimmed by 6 bases and J by 3 bases, leaving 18 bases between them. The germline V gene encodes CDR1 MNHEY and CDR2 SVGAGI. There are 15 residues in the CDR3. CDR3 sequence (DNA): TGTGCCAGCAGCCCGACCAGGGGAGGATACTACGAGCAGTACTTC. This encodes CASSPTRGGYYEQYF.

The chain links TRBV7-6 to TRBJ1-2; no clear D gene. The CDR3 runs 13 residues. Trimming cost V 3 bases and J 8 bases, with 13 bases left between them. Looked up from germline, CDR1 is SGHVS and CDR2 is FNYEAQ. The chain's CDR3 is CASSFLDAEGYTF. CDR3 bases: TGTGCCAGCAGCTTTTTAGACGCAGAAGGCTACACCTTC.

Of note for this clonotype: A read error may be the cause here, since a much bigger clone is one base away. V is TRBV9 and J is TRBJ2-1; no clear D gene. The V gene's germline CDR1 is SGDLS and CDR2 YYNGEE. The CDR3 is 16 residues long. The CDR3 bases are TGTGCCAGCAGCCCATCGGCGCTAGTTACCGGAAATGAGCAGTTATTC. As protein: CASSPSALVTGNEQLF.

This clonotype showed up many times. The gene calls are TRBV5-1 and TRBJ2-1; 9 bases are a match to TRBD2. The CDR3 loop spans 17 amino acids. The germline gives CDR1 SGHRS, CDR2 YFSETQ. With 4 bases clipped from V and 2 bases from J, the junction kept 10 bases outside the gene matches. The DNA of the CDR3 is TGCGCCAGCAGCACCTCCCCACTAGCGGGTCCCTACAATGAGCAGTTCTTC. It yields the protein CASSTSPLAGPYNEQFF.

This clonotype was picked up a small number of times. V is TRBV5-1 and J is TRBJ1-2, with TRBD1 identical over 9 bases. This CDR3 is 17 amino acids long. Germline trimming cut 3 bases from V and 3 bases from J; bases unmatched to any gene: 12. Germline V CDR1 and CDR2: SGHRS, YFSETQ. Written as DNA, the CDR3 is TGCGCCAGCAGCTCGGGGACAGGGTCCTCCTCCTACTATGGCTACACCTTC. Protein: CASSSGTGSSSYYGYTF.

This clonotype was found a few times. The chain combines TRBV9 with TRBJ2-5; 10 nucleotides agree with TRBD2. The CDR3 contains 17 residues. V lost 0 bases and J lost 11; bases outside the gene matches: 16. Germline CDR1 and CDR2: SGDLS and YYNGEE. This CDR3 is CASSVAGYGLAGAPQYF. DNA for the CDR3: TGTGCCAGCAGCGTAGCGGGGTATGGGCTAGCGGGGGCCCCTCAGTACTTC.

The chain couples TRBV25-1 to TRBJ2-2; tentatively, D is TRBD2 (6 bases). V was shortened by 6 bases and J by 1 base, with 9 bases between the two germline ends. The length of the CDR3 is 14 residues. The V gene's germline CDR1 is MGHDK and CDR2 SYGVNS. This CDR3 reads CASSGRQNTGELFF. The DNA of the CDR3 is TGTGCCAGCAGCGGGAGACAGAACACCGGGGAGCTGTTTTTT. The full variable domain, rest sourced from reference TRBV25-1 and TRBJ2-2, is EADIYQTPRYLVIGTGKKITLECSQTMGHDKMYWYQQDPGMELHLIHYSYGVNSTEKGDLSSESTVSRIRTEHFPLTLESARPSHTSQYLCASSGRQNTGELFFGEGSRLTVL.

The chain joins TRBV6-5 to TRBJ2-1, with TRBD2 as a possible D gene (5 bases). Germline CDR1 reads MNHEY; CDR2 reads SVGAGI. Trimming pared 2 bases from V and 7 bases from J, leaving 15 bases between. This CDR3 is built from 15 residues. The CDR3 DNA reads TGTGCCAGCAGTTACGGGTACGCCCCGGGGAATGAGCAGTTCTTC. It specifies CASSYGYAPGNEQFF.

This clonotype was seen a few times. The chain employs TRBV6-6 and TRBJ2-5; D is perhaps TRBD2 (6 bases). V lost 6 bases, J lost 5 bases, and 10 bases lay in between. This CDR3 comprises 12 residues. Germline values: CDR1 MNHNY, CDR2 SVGAGI (reference sequence). DNA of the CDR3: TGTGCCAGCAGGGAGGAGGGGGAGACCCAGTACTTC. Translation gives CASREEGETQYF.

The chain carries TRBV6-4 and TRBJ2-1; D could derive from TRBD1 or TRBD2 (5 bases each). Trimming left V 1 base short and J 2 bases short, with 12 bases between. The CDR3 spans 16 residues. Germline V gene sequence: CDR1 MRHNA, CDR2 SNTAGT. CDR3 residues: CASSDYPGSAYNEQFF. Here the CDR3 DNA reads TGTGCCAGCAGTGACTACCCAGGGAGCGCCTACAATGAGCAGTTCTTC.

The chain recombines TRBV2 with TRBJ2-7, with D perhaps TRBD1 or TRBD2 (6 bases each). The CDR3 is made up of 15 amino acids. V lost 7 bases and J 0 bases, leaving 16 bases between the germline ends. Germline CDR1 SNHLY, CDR2 FYNNEI. The CDR3 nucleotides read TGTGCCAGCAAGAAGGGTGGGGGGCTCTCCTACGAGCAGTACTTC. Its translation: CASKKGGGLSYEQYF.

This chain uses TRBV19 with TRBJ2-1, with D hard to call. Germline V gene data show CDR1 as LNHDA and CDR2 as SQIVND (reference sequence). The CDR3 loop spans 13 amino acids. V dropped 3 bases and J dropped 3 bases, with 6 bases sitting between them. CDR3 bases: TGTGCCAGTAGTATGGGAATCTACAATGAGCAGTTCTTC. Translation: CASSMGIYNEQFF.

This clonotype was seen more than once but under ten times. The rearrangement uses TRBV4-3 and TRBJ2-2, with D uncertain. The germline gives CDR1 LGHNA, CDR2 YSLEER. The CDR3 is 12 residues long. V lost 1 base to trimming and J lost 6 bases, with 3 bases between them. The DNA for the CDR3 is TGCGCCAGCAGCCAAGCTCCCGGGGAGCTGTTTTTT. Protein: CASSQAPGELFF.

This clonotype was detected only a few times. The chain has TRBV5-6 and TRBJ1-1; D possibly corresponds to TRBD1 (6 bases). This CDR3 contains 14 residues. Germline-derived CDR1 and CDR2 are SGHDT and YYEEEE. The V end lost 0 bases, the J end lost 4 bases, and 10 bases lay between the germline ends. The DNA of the CDR3 is TGTGCCAGCAGCTTGGTCGGGGGGCTCACTGAAGCTTTCTTT. Residues: CASSLVGGLTEAFF.

This clonotype appeared many times. The V and J genes are TRBV12-3 or TRBV12-4 and TRBJ2-1, with 8 bases identical to TRBD2. With 2 bases clipped from V and 4 bases from J, the junction kept 4 bases outside the gene matches. CDR3 length: 15 amino acids. DNA of the CDR3: TGTGCCAGCAGTTTATTTAGCGGGGATTACAATGAGCAGTTCTTC. Its protein product is CASSLFSGDYNEQFF.